The table lists the clone carrying this T cell receptor beta chain with many counts. This sample was taken from a study of Graves' ophthalmopathy and Graves' hyperthyroidism. Using RNA transcripts, the TCR beta CDR3 regions were amplified. The authors performed first-round RT-PCR with HTBI primers and then a second-round multiplex PCR. TCRdb called the multiplex PCR reads again in MiXCR, with one record for every CDR3 protein. Of 500,000 to 700,000 distinct CDR3 sequences in the sample, 35% to 40% are singletons; the top ten hold about 4.6%. Trimming at V came to 4 bases and at J to 4 bases, leaving 5 bases not matched to a gene. CDR1 and CDR2 (germline): SGHRS, YFSETQ. There are 14 residues in the CDR3.

Sequencing input: peripheral blood or thyroid tissue (not recorded which). This rearrangement joins TRBV5-1 to TRBJ1-3, with TRBD1 identical over 7 bases. This receptor was taken from an adult man with Graves' hyperthyroidism. The CDR3 DNA reads TGCGCCAGCAGCGATGGACAGGCCGGAAACACCATATATTTT. Protein sequence: CASSDGQAGNTIYF.